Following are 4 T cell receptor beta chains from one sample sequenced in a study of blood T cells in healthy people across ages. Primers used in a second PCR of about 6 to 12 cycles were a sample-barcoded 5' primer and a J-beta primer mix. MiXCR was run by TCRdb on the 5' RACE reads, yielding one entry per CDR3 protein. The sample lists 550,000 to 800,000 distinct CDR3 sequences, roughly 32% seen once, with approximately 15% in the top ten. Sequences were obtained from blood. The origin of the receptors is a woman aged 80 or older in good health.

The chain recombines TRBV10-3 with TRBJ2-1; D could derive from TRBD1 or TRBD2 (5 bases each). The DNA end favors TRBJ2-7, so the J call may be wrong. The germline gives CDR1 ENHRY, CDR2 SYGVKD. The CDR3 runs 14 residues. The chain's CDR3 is CAISESMKGSEQYF. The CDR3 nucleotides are TGTGCCATCAGTGAGTCGATGAAGGGGAGCGAGCAGTACTTC.

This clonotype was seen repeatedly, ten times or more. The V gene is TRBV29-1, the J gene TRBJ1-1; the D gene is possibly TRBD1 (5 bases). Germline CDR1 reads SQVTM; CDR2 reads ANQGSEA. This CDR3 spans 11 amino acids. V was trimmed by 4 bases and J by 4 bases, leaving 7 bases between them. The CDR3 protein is CSVVRGTEAFF. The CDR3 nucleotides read TGCAGCGTTGTAAGGGGCACTGAAGCTTTCTTT.

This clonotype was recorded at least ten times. This chain's CDR3 is CASSPPRSSDTQYF. The CDR3 coding sequence is TGTGCCAGCAGCCCCCCCCGTAGCTCAGATACGCAGTATTTT. This chain connects TRBV7-9 to TRBJ2-3; D remains unclear. This CDR3 is 14 amino acids long. The V gene's germline CDR1 is SEHNR and CDR2 FQNEAQ (reference sequence). Trimming removed 5 bases at V and 4 bases at J, with 13 bases between.

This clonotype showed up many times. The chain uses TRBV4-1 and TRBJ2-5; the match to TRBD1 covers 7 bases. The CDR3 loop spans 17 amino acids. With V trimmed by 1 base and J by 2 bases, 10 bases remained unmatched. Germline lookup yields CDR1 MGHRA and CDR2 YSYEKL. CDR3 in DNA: TGCGCCAGCAGCCAAGGGTCAGGGACAGCACTACAAGAGACCCAGTACTTC. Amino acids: CASSQGSGTALQETQYF.